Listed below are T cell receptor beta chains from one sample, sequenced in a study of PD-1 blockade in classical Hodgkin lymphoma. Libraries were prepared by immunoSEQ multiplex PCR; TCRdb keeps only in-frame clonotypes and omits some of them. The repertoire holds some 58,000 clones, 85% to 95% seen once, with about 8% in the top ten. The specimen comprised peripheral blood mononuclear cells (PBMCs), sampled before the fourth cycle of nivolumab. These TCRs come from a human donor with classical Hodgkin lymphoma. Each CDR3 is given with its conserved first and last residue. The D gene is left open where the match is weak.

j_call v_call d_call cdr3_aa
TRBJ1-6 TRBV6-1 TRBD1 CASSEGTGVGGNSPLHF
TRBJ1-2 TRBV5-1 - CASSLEGVSGYTF
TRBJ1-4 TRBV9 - CASSTPGANEKLFF
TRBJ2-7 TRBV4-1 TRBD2 CASSQDRQREKNEQYF
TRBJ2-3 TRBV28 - CASSFPGTDTQYF
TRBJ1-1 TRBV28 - CASSLRGDLEAFF
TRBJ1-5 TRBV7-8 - CASSKNPGGDSNQPQHF
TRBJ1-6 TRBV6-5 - CASRTQGVNSPLHF
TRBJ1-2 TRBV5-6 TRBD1 CASSLIYGTGPNYGYTF
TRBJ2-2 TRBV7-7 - CASSLDRGAGRYTGELFF
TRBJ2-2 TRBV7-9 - CASSLDYTGELFF
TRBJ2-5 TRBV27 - CASSLVRARGPETQYF
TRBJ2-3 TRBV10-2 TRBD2 CASNGTSQGTQYF
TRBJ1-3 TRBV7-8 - CASSLDAHSGNTIYF
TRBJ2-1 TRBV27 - CATKYRVLYNEQFF
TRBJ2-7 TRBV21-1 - CASSKAGPGLAGVLSYEQYF
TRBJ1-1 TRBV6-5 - CASSQTGRPEAFF
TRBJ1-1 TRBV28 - CATGLGIMNTEAFF
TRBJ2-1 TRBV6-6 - CATRDSSYNEQFF
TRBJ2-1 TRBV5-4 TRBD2 CASSWRLAGGPDEQFF
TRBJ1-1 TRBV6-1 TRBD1 CASSGHRQGANTEAFF
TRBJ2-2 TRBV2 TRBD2 CASSAEGGRIGELFF
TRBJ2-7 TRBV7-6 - CASSLGATPYEQYF
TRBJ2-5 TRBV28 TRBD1 CASMGLGTGQETQYF
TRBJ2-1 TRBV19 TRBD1 CASSIFTGGNNEQFF
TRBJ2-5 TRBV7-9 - CASSLVGETQYF
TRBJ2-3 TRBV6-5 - CASSYSRTISTDTQYF
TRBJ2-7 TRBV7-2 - CASSLAAGLSYEQYF
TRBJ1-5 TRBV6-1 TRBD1 CASSDQGAGNQPQHF
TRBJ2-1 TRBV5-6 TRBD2 CASSFPGTSGRYEQFF